This entry lists 16 T cell receptor beta chains sequenced from one sample in a study of T cells in Graves' hyperthyroidism and ophthalmopathy. There were TCR beta CDR3 regions amplified from RNA transcripts. The HTBI primer set served for first-round RT-PCR of the TCR CDR3. MiXCR, applied by TCRdb to the multiplex PCR reads, yields one record per CDR3 protein. The top ten hold almost 8% of the sample, which has under 350,000 distinct CDR3 sequences, about 14% seen once. Sequencing was carried out using blood. The receptors originated from a woman younger than 45 with Graves' hyperthyroidism that later progressed to Graves' ophthalmopathy.

This clonotype was counted at least ten times. The chain recombines TRBV7-8 with TRBJ1-2; D ambiguous. The germline V and J ends were trimmed by 4 bases and 4 bases, with 16 bases remaining between them. The CDR3 runs 15 residues. Germline V gene sequence: CDR1 SGHVS, CDR2 FQNEAQ. CDR3 coding DNA: TGTGCCAGCAGCTCGAATAGGGTGGCAGCCTATGGCTACACCTTC. Protein sequence: CASSSNRVAAYGYTF.

In DNA, the CDR3 is TGTGCCAGCAGCCCGGGCCCAGCCGCGAACACCGGGGAGCTGTTTTTT. It is translated as CASSPGPAANTGELFF. This chain uses TRBV7-9 with TRBJ2-2; the D is unclear. Germline CDR1 and CDR2: SEHNR and FQNEAQ (reference sequence). CDR3 length: 16 amino acids. Trimming left V 5 bases short and J 0 bases short, with 13 bases between. Combining the CDR3 with reference TRBV7-9 and TRBJ2-2 gives the whole variable domain DTGVSQNPRHKITKRGQNVTFRCDPISEHNRLYWYRQTLGQGPEFLTYFQNEAQLEKSRLLSDRFSAERPKGSFSTLEIQRTEQGDSAMYLCASSPGPAANTGELFFGEGSRLTVL.

This clonotype was observed a few times. The junction departs from germline at one end; a sequencing error may be responsible. V is TRBV7-6 and J is TRBJ1-1, with 8 bases identical to TRBD1. Germline-derived CDR1 and CDR2 are SGHVS and FNYEAQ. The CDR3 covers 15 residues. In nucleotides, the CDR3 is TGTGCCGGCAGCTTAGCCGTGACAGGGGCCACTGAAGCTTTCTTT. It codes for CAGSLAVTGATEAFF.

This clonotype was counted a few times. The chain joins TRBV28 to TRBJ2-5; D may be TRBD2 (6 bases). Germline V gene sequence: CDR1 MDHEN, CDR2 SYDVKM. V lost 3 bases, J lost 11 bases, and 19 bases lay in between. There are 14 residues in the CDR3. CDR3 in amino acids: CASSFVAGTAGQYF. DNA for the CDR3: TGTGCCAGCAGTTTTGTGGCAGGCACTGCGGGACAGTACTTC. Drawing the rest from reference TRBV28 and TRBJ2-5, the complete variable domain is DVKVTQSSRYLVKRTGEKVFLECVQDMDHENMFWYRQDPGLGLRLIYFSYDVKMKEKGDIPEGYSVSREKKERFSLILESASTNQTSMYLCASSFVAGTAGQYFGPGTRLLVL.

This clonotype was recorded a few times. In this CDR3 the conserved last residue, phenylalanine or tryptophan, is missing, so a read error is likely. The J gene is TRBJ1-2, the V gene TRBV3-1; tentatively, D is TRBD1 (5 bases). CDR1 LGHDT and CDR2 YNNKEL come from the germline V gene (reference sequence). V was cut by 2 bases and J by 5 bases, with 15 bases left in between. The CDR3 runs to 15 residues. The CDR3 loop reads CASSQRPQGNYGYTL. The CDR3 nucleotides are TGTGCCAGCAGCCAAAGGCCGCAGGGTAATTATGGCTACACCCTC.

This clonotype came up a few times. This chain uses TRBV5-1 with TRBJ1-6; D may be TRBD1 (6 bases). Germline V gives CDR1 SGHRS, CDR2 YFSETQ. The CDR3 consists of 16 residues. V was trimmed by 0 bases and J by 8 bases, leaving 15 bases between them. Written as DNA, the CDR3 is TGCGCCAGCAGCTTGGAAGGGGGTGTGGGGCATTCACCCCTCCACTTT. Its protein product is CASSLEGGVGHSPLHF.

Comments on this clonotype: A read error is possible here, since a much larger clone lies one base away. Because it lacks the conserved phenylalanine or tryptophan at the end, this CDR3 is likely a read error. The chain combines TRBV10-3 with TRBJ2-1, with D perhaps TRBD2 (6 bases). Germline assignment: CDR1 ENHRY and CDR2 SYGVKD. V was trimmed by 11 bases and J by 0 bases, leaving 14 bases between them. This CDR3 has 14 amino acids. The CDR3 DNA reads TGTGCCGCGGGGAGGTATAGCTCCTACAATGAGCAGTTCTCC. Its protein product is CAAGRYSSYNEQFS.

This clonotype was found many times. The V gene is TRBV30, the J gene TRBJ2-7, with a possible D match to TRBD1 (6 bases). Germline CDR1 and CDR2: GTSNPN and SVGIG (reference sequence). The CDR3 totals 13 residues. Trimming left V 3 bases short and J 2 bases short, with 11 bases between. The CDR3 sequence is CAWRGHLTYEQYF. The DNA for the CDR3 is TGTGCCTGGAGGGGACATTTGACCTACGAGCAGTACTTC.

This clonotype was counted ten times or more. This chain connects TRBV28 to TRBJ2-7, with D tentatively TRBD1 or TRBD2 (6 bases each). Germline lookup yields CDR1 MDHEN and CDR2 SYDVKM. The V end lost 4 bases, the J end lost 2 bases, and 12 bases lay between the germline ends. The length of the CDR3 is 14 residues. In nucleotides, the CDR3 is TGTGCCAGCAGTTCCGGGGGACAAGCCTACGAGCAGTACTTC. Translated, it gives CASSSGGQAYEQYF.

This clonotype was seen ten or more times. The chain has TRBV6-1 and TRBJ1-1; TRBD1 aligns across 8 bases. CDR1 is MNHNS and CDR2 is SASEGT in the germline V gene. This CDR3 has 14 amino acids. The trim removed 6 bases at V and 0 bases at J, leaving 3 bases unmatched. This CDR3 reads CASSHRGMNTEAFF. CDR3 nucleotides: TGTGCCAGCAGCCACAGGGGGATGAACACTGAAGCTTTCTTT.

This clonotype was observed at least ten times. The chain has TRBV3-1 and TRBJ1-6, with D perhaps matching TRBD1 (5 bases). The ends were cut back, 4 bases at V and 14 bases at J, with 21 bases in the middle. There are 15 residues in the CDR3. Germline loops: CDR1 LGHDT, CDR2 YNNKEL (reference sequence). For the CDR3, the DNA is TGTGCCAGCAGCCTCACCGGGACGGCCCGTTCGACCCTCCACTTT. Protein product: CASSLTGTARSTLHF.

The sample holds one count of this clonotype. The chain joins TRBV20-1 to TRBJ2-3; 10 positions agree with TRBD2. The germline CDR1 and CDR2 sequences are DFQATT and SNEGSKA (reference sequence). J gave up 5 bases and V 5 bases, and 4 bases lay outside the gene matches. The CDR3 runs to 13 residues. The CDR3 region is CSAVAGGKDTQYF. The CDR3 region has the DNA TGCAGTGCTGTAGCGGGAGGAAAAGATACGCAGTATTTT.

This clonotype was picked up a small number of times. A read error may be the cause here, since a much bigger clone is one base away. V gene TRBV7-2 combines with J gene TRBJ2-7, with 7 nucleotides matching TRBD1. Germline V CDR1 and CDR2: SGHTA, FQGNSA. The CDR3 loop spans 13 amino acids. Trimming removed 5 bases from V and 7 bases from J; junction bases left unmatched: 8. CDR3 protein: CASSSQRGQEQYF. In DNA form, the CDR3 reads TGTGCCAGCAGCAGCCAAAGGGGGCAGGAGCAGTACTTC. The full variable domain, with the rest looked up from reference TRBV7-2 and TRBJ2-7, is GAGVSQSPSNKVTEKGKDVELRCDPISGHTALYWYRQSLGQGLEFLIYFQGNSAPDKSGLPSDRFSAERTGGSVSTLTIQRTQQEDSAVYLCASSSQRGQEQYFGPGTRLTVT.

This clonotype was seen a handful of times. The V call is TRBV7-9, the J call TRBJ1-3; possible D gene TRBD1, 5 bases. V lost 3 bases, J lost 0 bases, and 6 bases lay in between. Germline V gene data show CDR1 as SEHNR and CDR2 as FQNEAQ (reference sequence). The length of the CDR3 is 14 residues. The CDR3 DNA is TGTGCCAGCAGCTTTACAGGCTCTGGAAACACCATATATTTT. Translation: CASSFTGSGNTIYF.

This clonotype was counted many times. This chain connects TRBV3-1 to TRBJ2-7; no reliable D call. Per germline, CDR1 LGHDT and CDR2 YNNKEL (reference sequence). Trimming left V 0 bases short and J 3 bases short, with 6 bases between. The CDR3 sequence is 13 residues long. CDR3 protein: CASSQDTDYEQYF. CDR3 coding DNA: TGTGCCAGCAGCCAAGATACAGACTACGAGCAGTACTTC.

This clonotype has a count of ten or more. CDR3 loop: CASSSSGTGVNEQYF. The CDR3 DNA follows: TGTGCCAGCAGCTCGTCCGGGACAGGGGTTAACGAGCAGTACTTC. This chain joins TRBV7-2 and TRBJ2-7, with TRBD1 matching 10 bases. The V gene's germline CDR1 is SGHTA and CDR2 FQGNSA. This CDR3 spans 15 amino acids. The V and J ends lost 4 bases and 5 bases, in that order; junction bases with no gene match: 8.